This TCR beta chain stems from a study of shared clonotypes between healthy human individuals. Study outcomes and limitations: Memory subsets had estimated richness that was generally smaller than that of naive subsets.

Germline CDR1 is SNHLY and CDR2 is FYNNEI. V gave up 6 bases and J gave up 8 bases, with 8 bases separating them. This CDR3 contains 11 residues. Naive-designated CD8 cells lacked CD45RO, were positively enriched for CCR7, and omitted terminally differentiated effector memory CD45RA+ cells. Method: immunoSEQ multiplex PCR; TCRdb's copy keeps in-frame clones and lacks some. The sample has roughly 890,000 clones; 85% to 95% are singletons. Points on this clone: Its antigen is unknown.

The TCR sequence derives from a man aged 30 to 39 in good health. The sequencing sample was made of naive CD8+ T cells sorted from blood. This rearrangement joins TRBV2 to TRBJ2-4; no clear D gene. CDR3 residues: CASSPMDIQYF. The CDR3 DNA reads TGTGCCAGCAGCCCAATGGACATTCAGTACTTC. The full variable domain, in which reference TRBV2 and TRBJ2-4 provide the parts outside the CDR3, is EPEVTQTPSHQVTQMGQEVILRCVPISNHLYFYWYRQILGQKVEFLVSFYNNEISEKSEIFDDQFSVERPDGSNFTLKIRSTKLEDSAMYFCASSPMDIQYFGAGTRLSVL.